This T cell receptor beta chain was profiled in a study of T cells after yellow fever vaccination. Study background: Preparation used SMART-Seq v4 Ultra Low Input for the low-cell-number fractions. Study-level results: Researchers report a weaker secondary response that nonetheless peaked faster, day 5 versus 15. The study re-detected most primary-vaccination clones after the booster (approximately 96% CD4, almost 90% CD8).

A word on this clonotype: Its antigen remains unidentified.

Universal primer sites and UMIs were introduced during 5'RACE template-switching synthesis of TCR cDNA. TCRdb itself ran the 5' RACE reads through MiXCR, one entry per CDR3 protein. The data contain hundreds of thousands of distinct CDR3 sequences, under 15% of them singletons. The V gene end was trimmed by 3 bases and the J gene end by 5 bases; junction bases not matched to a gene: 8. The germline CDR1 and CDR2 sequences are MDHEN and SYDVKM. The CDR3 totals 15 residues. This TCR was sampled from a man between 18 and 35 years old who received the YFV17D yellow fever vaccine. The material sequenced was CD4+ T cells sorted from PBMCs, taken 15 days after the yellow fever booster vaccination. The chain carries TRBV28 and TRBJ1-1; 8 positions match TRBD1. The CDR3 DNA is TGTGCCAGCAGTTTCTTGGACAGGGTGGGAACTGAAGCTTTCTTT. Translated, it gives CASSFLDRVGTEAFF.